The 17 T cell receptor beta chains below come from one sample, sequenced in a study of identical twins. TCRdb re-called the 5' RACE reads through MiXCR, storing one row per CDR3 protein. This table has hundreds of thousands of distinct CDR3 sequences, over 8.5% appearing once. The same specimen was also included in a second study, on yellow fever vaccine responses in identical twins.

The source material was PBMCs. Every receptor here comes from a woman aged 18 to 35 in good health.

In this sample, this clonotype turned up a few times. The chain employs TRBV28 and TRBJ1-1; D remains ambiguous. The ends were cut back, 8 bases at V and 10 bases at J, with 14 bases in the middle. The CDR3 spans 11 residues. The germline CDR1 and CDR2 sequences are MDHEN and SYDVKM. The CDR3, as DNA: TGTGCCAGCGTTCGTGGCATGCGAGCTTTCTTT. It translates to CASVRGMRAFF.

The V and J genes are TRBV29-1 and TRBJ1-2; a possible D gene is TRBD1 (5 bases). The ends were cut back, 6 bases at V and 8 bases at J, with 16 bases in the middle. CDR1 and CDR2 from the germline V gene are SQVTM and ANQGSEA. The length of the CDR3 is 12 residues. The CDR3 is CSVRGHLLGYTF. CDR3 coding DNA: TGCAGCGTGAGGGGCCACCTTCTGGGCTACACCTTC.

This clonotype was seen a handful of times. This CDR3 is CASSQDWRDGRGSQYF. CDR3 in DNA: TGTGCCAGCAGCCAAGATTGGCGGGACGGCCGGGGTTCCCAGTACTTC. This rearrangement joins TRBV14 to TRBJ2-5, with a weak D call TRBD2 (6 bases). Between the trimmed V and J ends, which lost 0 bases and 9 bases, there was a span of 20 bases. CDR3 length: 16 residues. Germline-derived CDR1 and CDR2 are SGHDN and FVKESK.

CDR3 DNA sequence: TGCGCCAGCAGCTTGGCCCGTGGGGCCTCGAGATACTACGAGCAGTACTTC. Translated: CASSLARGASRYYEQYF. The V gene is TRBV5-1, the J gene TRBJ2-7; TRBD1 is a possible D gene (5 bases). Germline V gene sequence: CDR1 SGHRS, CDR2 YFSETQ. Trimming pared 0 bases from V and 3 bases from J, leaving 19 bases between. The CDR3 length is 17 residues.

This clonotype was seen once. V is TRBV27 and J is TRBJ2-7; 7 nucleotides match TRBD2. The CDR3 length is 18 residues. Germline loops: CDR1 MNHEY, CDR2 SMNVEV (reference sequence). The ends lost 6 bases at V and 2 bases at J; junction bases unmatched: 19. CDR3 sequence (DNA): TGTGCCAGCAGCCTCGCCTGGGGGGGAGCGGGCAACGCCTACGAGCAGTACTTC. It encodes CASSLAWGGAGNAYEQYF.

This clonotype was detected only a few times. The chain carries TRBV3-1 and TRBJ2-3; TRBD1 might be the D (6 bases). Trimming cost V 0 bases and J 6 bases, with 13 bases left between them. Per the germline V gene, CDR1 is LGHDT and CDR2 is YNNKEL (reference sequence). The CDR3 consists of 15 residues. The CDR3 coding sequence is TGTGCCAGCAGCCAAGATCCCACAGGGCAGGATACGCAGTATTTT. Residues: CASSQDPTGQDTQYF.

The chain uses TRBV11-2 and TRBJ2-7; TRBD2 agrees at 12 bases. The germline V gene encodes CDR1 SGHAT and CDR2 FQNNGV. With 0 bases clipped from V and 4 bases from J, the junction kept 7 bases outside the gene matches. This CDR3 has 17 residues. CDR3 bases: TGTGCCAGCAGCTTAGAGTCTAGCGGGAGGGCTCTGTACGAGCAGTACTTC. It translates to CASSLESSGRALYEQYF. Complete variable domain (other parts from reference TRBV11-2 and TRBJ2-7): EAGVAQSPRYKIIEKRQSVAFWCNPISGHATLYWYQQILGQGPKLLIQFQNNGVVDDSQLPKDRFSAERLKGVDSTLKIQPAKLEDSAVYLCASSLESSGRALYEQYFGPGTRLTVT.

This clonotype was seen at least ten times. CDR3 sequence reads: CASSLIGGTYNSPLHF. CDR3 DNA: TGTGCCAGCAGCTTGATCGGTGGCACCTATAATTCACCCCTCCACTTT. The chain carries TRBV5-5 and TRBJ1-6; D call uncertain. Germline lookup yields CDR1 SGHKS and CDR2 YYEKEE (reference sequence). The germline V and J ends were trimmed by 1 base and 2 bases, with 10 bases remaining between them. The CDR3 covers 16 residues.

The genes are TRBV7-8 and TRBJ2-1, with 10 positions matching TRBD1. Per germline, CDR1 SGHVS and CDR2 FQNEAQ. The trim removed 1 base at V and 7 bases at J, leaving 19 bases unmatched. The CDR3 runs to 20 residues. The CDR3 DNA reads TGTGCCAGCAGCTTAGGGCCTAGAGCGGATCGGGACAGGGGCAGGAATGAGCAGTTCTTC. This translates into CASSLGPRADRDRGRNEQFF.

This clonotype was observed a few times. V is TRBV27 and J is TRBJ2-3; D is uncertain. V lost 3 bases, J lost 2 bases, and 6 bases lay in between. Germline values: CDR1 MNHEY, CDR2 SMNVEV (reference sequence). The CDR3 length is 13 residues. The CDR3 loop reads CASSFVNTDTQYF. The CDR3 DNA sequence: TGTGCCAGCAGTTTTGTCAACACAGATACGCAGTATTTT.

This clonotype occurred many times. V and J are TRBV12-3 or TRBV12-4 and TRBJ1-1; D may be TRBD1 (6 bases). Trimming left V 7 bases short and J 1 base short, with 10 bases between. The CDR3 is made up of 13 amino acids. The CDR3 DNA follows: TGTGCCAGCACCCGGACAGAGAACACTGAAGCTTTCTTT. Its translation: CASTRTENTEAFF.

This clonotype was picked up many times. This chain joins TRBV28 and TRBJ2-3; TRBD2 agrees at 10 bases. This CDR3 comprises 15 residues. Germline trimming cut 6 bases from V and 6 bases from J; bases unmatched to any gene: 9. Germline CDR1 reads MDHEN; CDR2 reads SYDVKM. The CDR3 is CASSVSGGPIDTQYF. The CDR3 bases are TGTGCCAGCAGCGTTAGCGGGGGGCCCATTGATACGCAGTATTTT.

This clonotype has just a few counts. The chain recombines TRBV12-5 with TRBJ1-2; possible D gene TRBD1, 6 bases. There are 14 residues in the CDR3. Trimming left V 5 bases short and J 1 base short, with 11 bases between. Germline CDR1 and CDR2: LGHNT and FRNRAP. The CDR3 protein is CASGPGQNNYGYTF. The CDR3 DNA sequence: TGTGCTAGTGGTCCGGGACAAAATAACTATGGCTACACCTTC. The complete variable domain, with remaining parts taken from reference TRBV12-5 and TRBJ1-2, reads DARVTQTPRHKVTEMGQEVTMRCQPILGHNTVFWYRQTMMQGLELLAYFRNRAPLDDSGMPKDRFSAEMPDATLATLKIQPSEPRDSAVYFCASGPGQNNYGYTFGSGTRLTVV.

The V call is TRBV12-3 or TRBV12-4, the J call TRBJ2-3; 7 bases agree with TRBD2. V was pared by 4 bases and J by 1 base, with 2 bases of the junction left unmatched. The CDR3 contains 14 residues. The CDR3 nucleotides read TGTGCCAGCAGTTGGGAGGGAGGCACAGATACGCAGTATTTT. This sequence encodes CASSWEGGTDTQYF.

Many counts were recorded for this clonotype. The rearrangement links TRBV29-1 to TRBJ2-5; D is tentatively TRBD1 or TRBD2 (6 bases each). The CDR3 contains 15 residues. Trimming took off 4 bases at V and 5 bases at J, with 20 bases between the two ends. CDR1 is SQVTM, CDR2 ANQGSEA, per germline. As DNA, the CDR3 is TGCAGCGTTGTTGGGGGGCAGACCCCAGGGGAGACCCAGTACTTC. Its translation is CSVVGGQTPGETQYF.

The chain joins TRBV10-3 to TRBJ1-1; D gene ambiguous. The CDR3 totals 13 residues. Germline loops: CDR1 ENHRY, CDR2 SYGVKD. Trimming removed 4 bases at V and 0 bases at J, with 6 bases between. CDR3 in amino acids: CAISAQVNTEAFF. DNA for the CDR3: TGTGCCATCAGTGCTCAAGTGAACACTGAAGCTTTCTTT.

The rearrangement links TRBV6-1 to TRBJ1-1, with 7 bases lining up with TRBD1. The germline CDR1 and CDR2 sequences are MNHNS and SASEGT. The CDR3 sequence is 13 residues long. Germline trimming cut 5 bases from V and 3 bases from J; bases unmatched to any gene: 3. CDR3 residues: CASSQGGDTEAFF. The CDR3 region has the DNA TGTGCCAGCAGTCAGGGGGGTGACACTGAAGCTTTCTTT.